This T cell receptor (beta chain) was recorded in a study of OX40 agonist ivuxolimab in advanced cancers. Produced via immunoSEQ multiplex PCR; TCRdb's table is partial and in-frame only. The top ten clones hold 0.7% to 1% of a sample with more than 95,000 clones, 85% to 90% of them seen once. Germline loops: CDR1 ENHRY, CDR2 SYGVKD. Trimming stripped 2 bases from V and 5 bases from J, with 13 bases between. This CDR3 is built from 15 residues. V is TRBV10-3 and J is TRBJ2-1, with D tentatively TRBD1 (5 bases). This sample comprised CD4+ or CD8+ T cells sorted from blood, obtained in a trial of the OX40 agonist ivuxolimab. This TCR derives from an adult with an advanced solid tumor such as melanoma, head and neck, liver or kidney cancer. The CDR3 DNA is TGTGCCATCAGTGAGGGGCCAGGGAACAACAATGAGCAGTTCTTC. Protein product: CAISEGPGNNNEQFF.